This entry features one T cell receptor (beta chain) sequence. Its cognate antigen is unknown. This sample is drawn from a study of STAT3 mutations in large granular lymphocyte leukemia. Across the whole study: Canonical activating STAT3 mutations were detected in roughly half of the longitudinally sequenced T-LGLL patients.

Study-wide findings and caveats: Every T-LGLL patient had at least one immunodominant TCRbeta clonotype. After therapy, 6 of 18 patients switched clonotypes, all new clones STAT3 wild type.

TCRdb's copy holds only in-frame clones and misses some; the assay was immunoSEQ multiplex PCR. The repertoire consists of about 40,000 clones, with more than 70% occurring once and the leading ten covering less than 0.55%. Trimming removed 0 bases at V and 6 bases at J, with 10 bases between. CDR3 length equals 14 residues. CDR1 SGHRS and CDR2 YFSETQ come from the germline V gene. This sequence joins TRBV5-1 and TRBJ1-5, with D perhaps TRBD1 (5 bases). Sequencing input: PBMCs. This clonotype was sampled from a human donor with T large granular lymphocyte leukemia. Some clones in this sample may be carry-over from other donors' samples. CDR3 in amino acids: CASSLGGTGQPQHF. The CDR3 DNA reads TGCGCCAGCAGCTTGGGAGGGACGGGTCAGCCCCAGCATTTT.